This T cell receptor beta chain is drawn from a study of molecular identifiers for immune sequencing clone quantification. TCRdb recomputed calls from the PCR reads with MiXCR, one row per CDR3 protein. The profile shows under 350,000 distinct CDR3 sequences, about 23% of them singletons. This CDR3 is 13 amino acids long. Concerning this clonotype: One end of the junction does not line up with germline, which may come from a read error.

The sample comprised naive CD8+ T cells from blood, with Jurkat cell RNA spiked in. Subset defined: FACS-sorted CD8+CD4-CCR7+CD45RA+ naive T cells. The sequence derives from a human donor in good health. Some libraries in this study had Jurkat cell RNA spiked in. The genes are TRBV12-3 or TRBV12-4 and TRBJ2-3; D is uncertain. The CDR3 DNA follows: TGTGCCGGGCAAGGCAGAGACACAGATACGCGGTATTTT. Its translation is CAGQGRDTDTRYF.